The 21 T cell receptor beta chains reported below all come from one sample, sequenced in a study of cytomegalovirus exposure and HLA in healthy donors. Primers: 60 Vbeta forward and 13 Jbeta reverse. The table came from immunoSEQ multiplex PCR; TCRdb's copy has only in-frame clones and leaves some out. Found here are 120,000 to 150,000 clones, 61% of them singletons; the top ten hold approximately 1.7%. Material for sequencing was PBMCs. The receptors were sampled from a male donor in good health and CMV-seronegative.

V is TRBV4-3 and J is TRBJ1-2; no definite D call. The CDR3 covers 13 residues. Germline-derived CDR1 and CDR2 are LGHNA and YSLEER. V was shortened by 0 bases and J by 4 bases, with 6 bases between the two germline ends. CDR3 in amino acids: CASSQDFFYGYTF. CDR3 DNA sequence: TGCGCCAGCAGCCAAGATTTCTTCTATGGCTACACCTTC.

As concerns this clone: At the DNA level, this CDR3 is encoded by other sequences in the same sample as well. The V and J genes are TRBV9 and TRBJ2-5, with D tentatively TRBD2 (5 bases). This CDR3 is built from 17 residues. Germline V CDR1 and CDR2: SGDLS, YYNGEE. Trimming shortened V by 0 bases and J by 1 base, and 16 bases separated the two germline ends. CDR3 protein: CASSVVGLAGVQETQYF. The CDR3 DNA follows: TGTGCCAGCAGCGTAGTCGGGCTAGCAGGAGTCCAAGAGACCCAGTACTTC.

This chain links TRBV5-1 with TRBJ2-1, with 7 bases identical to TRBD1. CDR1 is SGHRS and CDR2 is YFSETQ in the germline V gene. The CDR3 is 14 residues long. Losses at the gene ends were 0 bases for V and 9 bases for J; bases not matched to a gene: 6. The CDR3 DNA reads TGCGCCAGCAGCTTGGATGGGACAGACGTTGAGCAGTTCTTC. It codes for CASSLDGTDVEQFF.

The chain joins TRBV6-5 to TRBJ1-4; D call uncertain. Trimming pared 6 bases from V and 1 base from J, leaving 3 bases between. Germline CDR1 and CDR2: MNHEY and SVGAGI. This CDR3 is built from 12 residues. The CDR3 sequence: CASSQTNEKLFF. The CDR3 DNA sequence: TGTGCCAGCAGCCAAACTAATGAAAAACTGTTTTTT.

This clone was detected a few times. The chain has TRBV7-2 and TRBJ2-1; perhaps TRBD2 as D (5 bases). The V end was cut by 5 bases, the J end by 10 bases, with 15 bases between. The CDR3 is made up of 13 amino acids. Germline loops: CDR1 SGHTA, CDR2 FQGNSA. The CDR3 is CASSLRVRGEQFF. In DNA, the CDR3 is TGTGCCAGCAGCCTCCGGGTCCGAGGGGAGCAGTTCTTC.

This clone has more than one count but fewer than ten. In DNA form, the CDR3 reads TGTGCCAGCAGCTTAGACGGGGGGAGTGGTAGCACCGGGGAGCTGTTTTTT. This sequence encodes CASSLDGGSGSTGELFF. J is TRBJ2-2 and V is TRBV7-2; 7 bases agree with TRBD2. After removal of 1 base from V and 4 bases from J, the junction contained 9 bases not matched to a gene. The V gene's germline CDR1 is SGHTA and CDR2 FQGNSA. This CDR3 is 17 amino acids long.

V and J are TRBV7-9 and TRBJ1-4; 10 bases map to TRBD1. Germline CDR1 and CDR2: SEHNR and FQNEAQ (reference sequence). With 5 bases clipped from V and 3 bases from J, the junction kept 3 bases outside the gene matches. This CDR3 spans 15 amino acids. The CDR3 reads CASSPGTGANEKLFF. Written as DNA, the CDR3 is TGTGCCAGCAGCCCCGGGACAGGGGCTAATGAAAAACTGTTTTTT.

The J gene is TRBJ2-1, the V gene TRBV11-3; TRBD2 aligns across 10 bases. Germline trimming cut 3 bases from V and 6 bases from J; bases unmatched to any gene: 8. Germline V gene data show CDR1 as SGHNT and CDR2 as YENEEA. This CDR3 is 16 amino acids long. The CDR3 nucleotides read TGTGCCAGCAGCTTGTTTAGCGGGGGGCCGGGCAATGAGCAGTTCTTC. It is translated as CASSLFSGGPGNEQFF.

This chain joins TRBV7-2 and TRBJ2-1; D may be TRBD2 (5 bases). Germline lookup yields CDR1 SGHTA and CDR2 FQGNSA. CDR3 size: 14 residues. Trimming removed 5 bases at V and 8 bases at J, with 16 bases between. CDR3 in amino acids: CASSGRGLYDEQFF. DNA of the CDR3: TGTGCCAGCAGCGGCAGAGGGCTTTACGATGAGCAGTTCTTC.

In its sample, this clone was seen a few times. This chain links TRBV9 with TRBJ2-1, with 7 bases identical to TRBD1. The CDR3 totals 16 residues. Germline CDR1 and CDR2: SGDLS and YYNGEE. With 1 base clipped from V and 1 base from J, the junction kept 5 bases outside the gene matches. CDR3 bases: TGTGCCAGCAGCGTACGGCAGGGGGTATCCTACAATGAGCAGTTCTTC. It is translated as CASSVRQGVSYNEQFF.

The chain uses TRBV21-1 and TRBJ2-5; TRBD1 reflects the table's D call only, with no check against the DNA. TRBV21-1 is a pseudogene. The CDR3 loop spans 14 amino acids. In nucleotides, the CDR3 is TGTGCCAGCAGCAACAGCAGGGGGCAAGAGACCCAGTACTTC. Translating it yields CASSNSRGQETQYF.

The chain couples TRBV2 to TRBJ1-1, with D maybe TRBD1 (5 bases). CDR1 and CDR2 (germline): SNHLY, FYNNEI. The CDR3 contains 12 residues. V was trimmed by 8 bases and J by 8 bases, leaving 15 bases between them. The CDR3 region has the DNA TGTGCCAGCTTGAGGACAATTTCAGAAGCTTTCTTT. It specifies CASLRTISEAFF.

CDR3 in amino acids: CASSPRDLYGYTF. CDR3 sequence (DNA): TGCGCCAGCAGCCCGCGTGACTTATATGGCTACACCTTC. The rearrangement joins TRBV5-1 to TRBJ1-2; D ambiguous. CDR3 length: 13 residues. V lost 4 bases and J lost 5, with 12 bases in between. Per the germline V gene, CDR1 is SGHRS and CDR2 is YFSETQ.

The CDR3: CAWSEGQGDYGYTF. DNA for the CDR3: TGTGCCTGGAGTGAGGGACAGGGAGATTATGGCTACACCTTC. V is TRBV30 and J is TRBJ1-2; TRBD1 matches at 9 bases. Germline lookup yields CDR1 GTSNPN and CDR2 SVGIG (reference sequence). The CDR3 contains 14 residues. Trimming at V came to 1 base and at J to 5 bases, leaving 5 bases not matched to a gene.

This sequence joins TRBV19 and TRBJ1-4; no clear D gene. The CDR3 consists of 15 residues. V was shortened by 3 bases and J by 5 bases, with 13 bases between the two germline ends. CDR1 is LNHDA, CDR2 SQIVND, per germline (reference sequence). The CDR3 reads CASSILGSPNEKLFF. For the CDR3, the DNA is TGTGCCAGTAGTATTTTGGGCAGCCCCAATGAAAAACTGTTTTTT. Full variable domain (missing parts from reference TRBV19 and TRBJ1-4): DGGITQSPKYLFRKEGQNVTLSCEQNLNHDAMYWYRQDPGQGLRLIYYSQIVNDFQKGDIAEGYSVSREKKESFPLTVTSAQKNPTAFYLCASSILGSPNEKLFFGSGTQLSVL.

This chain joins TRBV10-3 and TRBJ2-7; 8 nucleotides align to TRBD1. Germline CDR1 reads ENHRY; CDR2 reads SYGVKD. Germline trimming cut 4 bases from V and 4 bases from J; bases unmatched to any gene: 3. CDR3 length: 13 amino acids. CDR3 nucleotides: TGTGCCATCAGTGGGACAGGGCAGTACGAGCAGTACTTC. It codes for CAISGTGQYEQYF.

This clone appeared a few times. J is TRBJ2-5 and V is TRBV30, with D hard to call. The tail of the sequence fits TRBJ2-7 better, so the J call may be wrong. CDR3 size: 12 residues. Germline V gene sequence: CDR1 GTSNPN, CDR2 SVGIG (reference sequence). The CDR3 region is CAWSSISYEQYF. CDR3 DNA: TGTGCCTGGAGTTCAATCTCCTACGAGCAGTACTTC.

The chain recombines TRBV7-2 with TRBJ1-4; TRBD1 agrees at 7 bases. The CDR3 has 14 amino acids. V lost 4 bases and J lost 3; bases outside the gene matches: 2. Germline values: CDR1 SGHTA, CDR2 FQGNSA. The CDR3 coding sequence is TGTGCCAGCAGCTATGACAGGGCTAATGAAAAACTGTTTTTT. It encodes CASSYDRANEKLFF.

The gene calls are TRBV28 and TRBJ1-1, with TRBD1 matching 8 bases. Trimming at V came to 5 bases and at J to 8 bases, leaving 13 bases not matched to a gene. The CDR3 length is 15 residues. Looked up from germline, CDR1 is MDHEN and CDR2 is SYDVKM. The CDR3 protein is CASSRRVDRGGEAFF. CDR3 nucleotides: TGTGCCAGCAGTCGCAGGGTTGACAGGGGAGGAGAAGCTTTCTTT.

The gene calls are TRBV6-6 and TRBJ1-2, with D perhaps matching TRBD1 (5 bases). Looked up from germline, CDR1 is MNHNY and CDR2 is SVGAGI (reference sequence). This CDR3 has 14 amino acids. V was shortened by 7 bases and J by 5 bases, with 17 bases between the two germline ends. CDR3 DNA: TGTGCCAGCACCCTGACAGCTGAAGTATATGGCTACACCTTC. Translated: CASTLTAEVYGYTF.

The chain links TRBV28 to TRBJ2-1, with TRBD2 matching over 7 bases. The ends lost 4 bases at V and 4 bases at J; junction bases unmatched: 10. Germline assignment: CDR1 MDHEN and CDR2 SYDVKM. The CDR3 is made up of 16 amino acids. CDR3 nucleotide sequence: TGTGCCAGCAGTTCCCCTAGCGGTGGATCTTACAATGAGCAGTTCTTC. Residues: CASSSPSGGSYNEQFF. Supplemented by reference TRBV28 and TRBJ2-1, the full variable domain reads DVKVTQSSRYLVKRTGEKVFLECVQDMDHENMFWYRQDPGLGLRLIYFSYDVKMKEKGDIPEGYSVSREKKERFSLILESASTNQTSMYLCASSSPSGGSYNEQFFGPGTRLTVL.